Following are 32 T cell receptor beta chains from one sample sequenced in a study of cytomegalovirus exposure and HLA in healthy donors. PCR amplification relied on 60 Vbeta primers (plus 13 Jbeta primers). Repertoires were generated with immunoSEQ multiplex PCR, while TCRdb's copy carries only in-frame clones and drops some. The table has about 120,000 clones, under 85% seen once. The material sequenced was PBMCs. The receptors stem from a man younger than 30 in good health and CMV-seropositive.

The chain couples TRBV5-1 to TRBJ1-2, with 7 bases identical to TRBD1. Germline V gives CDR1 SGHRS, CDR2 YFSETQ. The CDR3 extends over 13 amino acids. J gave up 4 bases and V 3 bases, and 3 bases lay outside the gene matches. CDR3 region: CASSSDRFYGYTF. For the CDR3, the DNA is TGCGCCAGCAGCTCGGACAGGTTCTATGGCTACACCTTC.

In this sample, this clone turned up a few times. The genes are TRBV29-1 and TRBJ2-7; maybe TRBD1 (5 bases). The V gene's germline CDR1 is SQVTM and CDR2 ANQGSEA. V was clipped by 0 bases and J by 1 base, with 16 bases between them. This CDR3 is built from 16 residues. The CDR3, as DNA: TGCAGCGTTGAAGACCCTTCGACAGCACCTTCCTACGAGCAGTACTTC. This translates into CSVEDPSTAPSYEQYF.

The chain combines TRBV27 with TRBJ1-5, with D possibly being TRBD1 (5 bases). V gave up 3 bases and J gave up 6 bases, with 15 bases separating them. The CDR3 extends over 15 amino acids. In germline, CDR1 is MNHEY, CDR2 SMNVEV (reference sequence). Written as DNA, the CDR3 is TGTGCCAGCAGTTTGGGGGGGATGTCCCCTCAGCCCCAGCATTTT. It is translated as CASSLGGMSPQPQHF.

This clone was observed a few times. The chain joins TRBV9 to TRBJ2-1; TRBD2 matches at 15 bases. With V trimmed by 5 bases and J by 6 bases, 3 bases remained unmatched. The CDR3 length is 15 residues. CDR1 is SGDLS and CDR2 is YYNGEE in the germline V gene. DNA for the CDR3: TGTGCCAGCAGTGGACTAGCGGGGGGGCCCAATGAGCAGTTCTTC. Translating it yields CASSGLAGGPNEQFF. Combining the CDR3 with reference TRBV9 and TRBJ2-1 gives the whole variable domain DSGVTQTPKHLITATGQRVTLRCSPRSGDLSVYWYQQSLDQGLQFLIQYYNGEERAKGNILERFSAQQFPDLHSELNLSSLELGDSALYFCASSGLAGGPNEQFFGPGTRLTVL.

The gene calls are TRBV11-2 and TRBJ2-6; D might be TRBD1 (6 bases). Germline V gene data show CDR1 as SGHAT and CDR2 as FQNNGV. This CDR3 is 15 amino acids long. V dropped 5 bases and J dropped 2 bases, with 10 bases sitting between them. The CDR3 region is CASSLWGPGANVLTF. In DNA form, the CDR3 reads TGTGCCAGCAGCCTGTGGGGGCCTGGGGCCAACGTCCTGACTTTC.

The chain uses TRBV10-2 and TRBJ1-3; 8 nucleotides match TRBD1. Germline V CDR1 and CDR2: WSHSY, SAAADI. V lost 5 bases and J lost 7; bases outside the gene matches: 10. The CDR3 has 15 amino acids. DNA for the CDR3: TGCGCCAGCAGTTCCGGTCTAGGGGACAGGAACACCATATATTTT. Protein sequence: CASSSGLGDRNTIYF.

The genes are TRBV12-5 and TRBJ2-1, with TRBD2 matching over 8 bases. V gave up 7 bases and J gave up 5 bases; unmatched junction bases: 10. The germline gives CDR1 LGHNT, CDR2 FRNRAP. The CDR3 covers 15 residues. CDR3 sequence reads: CASALAGYGDNEQFF. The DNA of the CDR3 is TGTGCTAGTGCCTTAGCGGGGTACGGGGACAATGAGCAGTTCTTC.

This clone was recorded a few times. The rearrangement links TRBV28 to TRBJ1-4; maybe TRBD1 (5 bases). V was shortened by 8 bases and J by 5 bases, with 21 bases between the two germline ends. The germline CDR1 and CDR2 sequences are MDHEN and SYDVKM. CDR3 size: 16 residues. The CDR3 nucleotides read TGTGCCAGCTGTCCCCTCCACGGGGGTGGCAATGAAAAACTGTTTTTT. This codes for CASCPLHGGGNEKLFF. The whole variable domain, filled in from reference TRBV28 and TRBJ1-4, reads DVKVTQSSRYLVKRTGEKVFLECVQDMDHENMFWYRQDPGLGLRLIYFSYDVKMKEKGDIPEGYSVSREKKERFSLILESASTNQTSMYLCASCPLHGGGNEKLFFGSGTQLSVL.

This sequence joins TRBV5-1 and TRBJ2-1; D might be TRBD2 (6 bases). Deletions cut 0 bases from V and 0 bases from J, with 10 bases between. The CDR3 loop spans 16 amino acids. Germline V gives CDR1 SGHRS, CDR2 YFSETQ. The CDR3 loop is CASSLVGRSSYNEQFF. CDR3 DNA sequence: TGCGCCAGCAGCTTGGTCGGGAGAAGCTCCTACAATGAGCAGTTCTTC.

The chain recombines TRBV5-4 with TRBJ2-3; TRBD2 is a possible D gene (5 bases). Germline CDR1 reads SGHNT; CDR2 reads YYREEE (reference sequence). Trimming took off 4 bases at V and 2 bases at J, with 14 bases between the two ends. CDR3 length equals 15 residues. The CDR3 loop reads CASSLDSEDTDTQYF. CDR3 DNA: TGTGCCAGCAGCCTGGACTCGGAGGACACAGATACGCAGTATTTT.

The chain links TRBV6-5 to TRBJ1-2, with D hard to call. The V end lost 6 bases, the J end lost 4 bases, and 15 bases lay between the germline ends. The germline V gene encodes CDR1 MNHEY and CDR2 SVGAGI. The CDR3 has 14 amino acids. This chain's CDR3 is CASSASTTPYGYTF. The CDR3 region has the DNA TGTGCCAGCAGCGCATCAACGACACCCTATGGCTACACCTTC.

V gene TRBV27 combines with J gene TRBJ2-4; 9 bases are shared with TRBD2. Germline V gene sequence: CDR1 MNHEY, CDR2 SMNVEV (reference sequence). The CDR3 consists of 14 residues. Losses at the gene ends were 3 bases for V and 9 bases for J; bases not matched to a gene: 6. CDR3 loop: CASSLGLAGSIQYF. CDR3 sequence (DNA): TGTGCCAGCAGTTTGGGCCTAGCGGGGAGCATTCAGTACTTC.

CDR3 DNA sequence: TGTGCCAGCAGCCCTGGGACAGGGAATAATGAGCAGTTCTTC. This translates into CASSPGTGNNEQFF. The rearrangement links TRBV7-8 to TRBJ2-1, with 9 bases aligning to TRBD1. The CDR3 covers 14 residues. V shed 5 bases and J 7 bases; nucleotides not matched to a gene: 6. Germline CDR1 SGHVS, CDR2 FQNEAQ.

For the CDR3, the DNA is TGTGCCAGCAGCTTCACTACCCGGATGGCCTACAATGAGCAGTTCTTC. Translated, it gives CASSFTTRMAYNEQFF. The rearrangement uses TRBV27 and TRBJ2-1; no firm D call. Trimming stripped 6 bases from V and 2 bases from J, with 17 bases between. The germline gives CDR1 MNHEY, CDR2 SMNVEV (reference sequence). This CDR3 contains 16 residues.

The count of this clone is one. The CDR3 DNA reads TGTGCCAGCAGTGATAGCGGGAGGGTAAGTGATGAGCAGTTCTTC. Translation gives CASSDSGRVSDEQFF. This rearrangement joins TRBV6-6 to TRBJ2-1, with 11 positions matching TRBD2. The CDR3 consists of 15 residues. V gave up 5 bases and J gave up 8 bases; unmatched junction bases: 8. In germline, CDR1 is MNHNY, CDR2 SVGAGI (reference sequence).

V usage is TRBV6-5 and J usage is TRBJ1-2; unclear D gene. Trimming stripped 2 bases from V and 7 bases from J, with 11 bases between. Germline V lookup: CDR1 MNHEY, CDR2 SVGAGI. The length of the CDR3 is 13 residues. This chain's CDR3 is CASSYGPNLGYTF. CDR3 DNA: TGTGCCAGCAGTTACGGCCCGAACCTTGGCTACACCTTC.

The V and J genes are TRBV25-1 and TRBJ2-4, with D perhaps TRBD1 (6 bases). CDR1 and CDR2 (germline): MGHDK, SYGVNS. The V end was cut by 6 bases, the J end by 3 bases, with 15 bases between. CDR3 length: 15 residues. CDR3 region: CASSLGAGVKNIQYF. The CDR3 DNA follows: TGTGCCAGCAGCCTGGGGGCCGGTGTCAAAAACATTCAGTACTTC.

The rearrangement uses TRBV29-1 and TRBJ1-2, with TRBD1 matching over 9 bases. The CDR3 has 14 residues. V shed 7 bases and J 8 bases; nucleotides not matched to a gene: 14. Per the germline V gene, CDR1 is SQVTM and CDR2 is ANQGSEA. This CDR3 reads CSADRGPESRGYTF. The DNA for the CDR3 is TGCAGCGCGGACAGGGGACCCGAGTCGCGCGGCTACACCTTC. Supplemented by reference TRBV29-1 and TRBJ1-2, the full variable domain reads SAVISQKPSRDICQRGTSLTIQCQVDSQVTMMFWYRQQPGQSLTLIATANQGSEATYESGFVIDKFPISRPNLTFSTLTVSNMSPEDSSIYLCSADRGPESRGYTFGSGTRLTVV.

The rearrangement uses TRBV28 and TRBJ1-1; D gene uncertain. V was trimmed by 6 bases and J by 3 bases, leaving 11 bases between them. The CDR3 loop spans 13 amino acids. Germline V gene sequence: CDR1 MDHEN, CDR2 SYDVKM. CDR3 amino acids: CASRQTSDTEAFF. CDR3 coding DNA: TGTGCCAGCAGACAAACGTCAGACACTGAAGCTTTCTTT.

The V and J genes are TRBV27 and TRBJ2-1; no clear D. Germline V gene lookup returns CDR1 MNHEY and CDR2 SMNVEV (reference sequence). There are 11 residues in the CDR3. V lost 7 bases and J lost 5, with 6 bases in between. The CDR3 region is CASTRDNEQFF. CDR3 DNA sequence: TGTGCCAGCACTAGAGACAATGAGCAGTTCTTC.

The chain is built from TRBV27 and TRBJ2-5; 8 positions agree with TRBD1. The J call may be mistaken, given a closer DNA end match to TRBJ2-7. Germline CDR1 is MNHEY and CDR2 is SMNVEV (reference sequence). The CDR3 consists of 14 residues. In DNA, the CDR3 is TGTGCCAGCAGTCCGGACAGGGATACCGACGAGCAGTACTTC. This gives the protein CASSPDRDTDEQYF.

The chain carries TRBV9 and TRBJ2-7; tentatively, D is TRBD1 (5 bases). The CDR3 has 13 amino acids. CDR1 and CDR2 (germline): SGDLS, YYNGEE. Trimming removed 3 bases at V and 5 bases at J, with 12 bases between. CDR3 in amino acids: CASSGTHRNEQYF. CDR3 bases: TGTGCCAGCAGCGGGACCCACAGGAACGAGCAGTACTTC.

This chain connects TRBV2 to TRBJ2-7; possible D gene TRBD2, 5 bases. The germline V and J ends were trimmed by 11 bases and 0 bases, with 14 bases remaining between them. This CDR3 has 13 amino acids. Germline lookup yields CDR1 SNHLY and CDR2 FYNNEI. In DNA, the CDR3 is TGTGCCGGCTCGGACTCTACCTCCTACGAGCAGTACTTC. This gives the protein CAGSDSTSYEQYF.

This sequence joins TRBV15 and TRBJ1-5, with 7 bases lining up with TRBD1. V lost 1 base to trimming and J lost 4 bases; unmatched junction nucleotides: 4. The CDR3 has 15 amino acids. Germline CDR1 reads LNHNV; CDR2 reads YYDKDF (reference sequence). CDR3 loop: CATSRGPTGNQPQHF. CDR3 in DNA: TGTGCCACCAGCAGAGGACCGACAGGGAATCAGCCCCAGCATTTT.

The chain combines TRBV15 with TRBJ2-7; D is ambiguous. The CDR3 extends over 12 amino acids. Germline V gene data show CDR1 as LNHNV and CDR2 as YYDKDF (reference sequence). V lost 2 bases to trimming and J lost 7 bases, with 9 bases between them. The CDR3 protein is CATSRSSLEQYF. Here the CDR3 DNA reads TGTGCCACCAGCAGATCTTCTTTAGAGCAGTACTTC.

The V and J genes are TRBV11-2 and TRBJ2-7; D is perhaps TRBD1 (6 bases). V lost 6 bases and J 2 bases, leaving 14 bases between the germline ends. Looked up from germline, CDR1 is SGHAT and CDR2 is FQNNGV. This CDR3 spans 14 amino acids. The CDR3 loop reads CASRSRQAPYEQYF. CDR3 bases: TGTGCCAGCAGATCAAGACAGGCGCCCTACGAGCAGTACTTC.

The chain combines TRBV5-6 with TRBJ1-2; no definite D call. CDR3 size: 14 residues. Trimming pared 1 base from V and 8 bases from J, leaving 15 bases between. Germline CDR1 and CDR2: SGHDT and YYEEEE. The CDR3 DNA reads TGTGCCAGCAGCTTGCGCATGTTTGGAGGGGGCTACACCTTC. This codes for CASSLRMFGGGYTF. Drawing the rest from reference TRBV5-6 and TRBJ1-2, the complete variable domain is DAGVTQSPTHLIKTRGQQVTLRCSPKSGHDTVSWYQQALGQGPQFIFQYYEEEERQRGNFPDRFSGHQFPNYSSELNVNALLLGDSALYLCASSLRMFGGGYTFGSGTRLTVV.

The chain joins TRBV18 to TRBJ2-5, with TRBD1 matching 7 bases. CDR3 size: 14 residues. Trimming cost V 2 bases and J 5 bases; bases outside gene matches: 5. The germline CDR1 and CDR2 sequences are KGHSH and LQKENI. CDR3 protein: CASSPGNRGETQYF. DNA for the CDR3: TGTGCCAGCTCACCAGGGAACAGGGGCGAGACCCAGTACTTC.

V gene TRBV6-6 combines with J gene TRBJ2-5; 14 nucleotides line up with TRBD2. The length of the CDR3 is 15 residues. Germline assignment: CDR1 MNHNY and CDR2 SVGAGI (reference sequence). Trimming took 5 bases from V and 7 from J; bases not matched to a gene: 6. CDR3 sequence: CASSTQGLAGVTQYF. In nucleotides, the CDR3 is TGTGCCAGCAGTACGCAGGGACTAGCGGGAGTGACCCAGTACTTC.

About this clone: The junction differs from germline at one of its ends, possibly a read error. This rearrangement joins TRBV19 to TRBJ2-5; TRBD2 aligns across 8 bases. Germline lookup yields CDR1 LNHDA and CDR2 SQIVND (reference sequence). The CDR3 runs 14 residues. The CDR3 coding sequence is TGTGTCAGTCGCGATAGCGGGGCCCGGGGGACCCAGTACTTC. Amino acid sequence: CVSRDSGARGTQYF. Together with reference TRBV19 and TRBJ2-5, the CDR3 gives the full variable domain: DGGITQSPKYLFRKEGQNVTLSCEQNLNHDAMYWYRQDPGQGLRLIYYSQIVNDFQKGDIAEGYSVSREKKESFPLTVTSAQKNPTAFYLCVSRDSGARGTQYFGPGTRLLVL.

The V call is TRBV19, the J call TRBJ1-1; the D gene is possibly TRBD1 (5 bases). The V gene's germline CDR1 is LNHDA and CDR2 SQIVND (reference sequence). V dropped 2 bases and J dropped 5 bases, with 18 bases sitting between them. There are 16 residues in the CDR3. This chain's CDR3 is CASSIRSGQFLTEAFF. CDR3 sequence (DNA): TGTGCCAGTAGTATAAGAAGTGGACAATTTTTGACTGAAGCTTTCTTT.

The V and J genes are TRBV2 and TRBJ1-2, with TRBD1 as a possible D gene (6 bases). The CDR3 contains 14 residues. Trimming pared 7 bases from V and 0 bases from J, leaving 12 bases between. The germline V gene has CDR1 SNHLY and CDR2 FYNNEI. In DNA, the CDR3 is TGTGCCAGCAACTACAGGGACCCTAACTATGGCTACACCTTC. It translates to CASNYRDPNYGYTF.